The sequence of this T cell receptor (beta chain) was determined in a study of blood T cell repertoires in COVID-19. Germline V CDR1 and CDR2: LNHDA, SQIVND (reference sequence). The V end was cut by 5 bases, the J end by 0 bases, with 12 bases between. CDR3 length equals 15 residues. Source study methods: Using reference gene primer amplification, nucleated cell counts were estimated. Sequencing was performed with immunoSEQ multiplex PCR; in TCRdb, only in-frame clones are kept and a portion is missing. V and J calls and clone size come straight from that table; D and trimming were deduced from the DNA. The data contain 250,000 to 300,000 clones, over 70% of them seen just once; the ten biggest clones take up 2.5% to 4%.

Sequenced input: peripheral blood. The chain employs TRBV19 and TRBJ2-3, with D possibly being TRBD1 (6 bases). This TCR was sampled from a woman over 75 with acute or convalescent COVID-19. The CDR3: CASSSQGKSTDTQYF. The CDR3 bases are TGTGCCAGTAGTTCCCAGGGGAAGAGCACAGATACGCAGTATTTT.